Listed below are T cell receptor beta chains from one sample, sequenced in a study of shared clonotypes between healthy human individuals. Sequencing used immunoSEQ multiplex PCR; TCRdb keeps in-frame clones, though not all of them. The data hold millions of clones, with roughly 94% observed a single time. Sequences were obtained from naive CD8+ T cells sorted from blood. Source of these receptors: a man younger than 30 in good health. Both conserved end residues are part of each CDR3. D genes are given only for firm matches. Expanded clones get a size class; other rows say once, few or many, or leave the size out.

cdr3_aa: CASSQGQLVELFF; cdr3_nt: TGTGCCAGCAGCCAGGGGCAACTCGTAGAGCTGTTTTTT; d_call: .; clone_size: once; v_call: TRBV6-5; cdr3_length: 13; j_call: TRBJ2-2
cdr3_aa: CASSPPEGVGTGELFF; cdr3_nt: TGTGCCAGCTCACCACCGGAAGGGGTTGGCACCGGGGAGCTGTTTTTT; d_call: .; clone_size: .; v_call: TRBV18; cdr3_length: 16; j_call: TRBJ2-2
cdr3_aa: CASSQDLTGTSTDTQYF; cdr3_nt: TGTGCCAGCAGCCAAGATTTGACGGGCACCAGCACAGATACGCAGTATTTT; d_call: .; clone_size: .; v_call: TRBV14; cdr3_length: 17; j_call: TRBJ2-3
cdr3_aa: CASSFYSSYEQYF; cdr3_nt: TGTGCCAGCAGCTTCTACAGCTCCTACGAGCAGTACTTC; d_call: .; clone_size: .; v_call: TRBV7-2; cdr3_length: 13; j_call: TRBJ2-7
cdr3_aa: CASSSREAGELFF; cdr3_nt: TGTGCCAGCAGCTCGAGGGAGGCCGGGGAGCTGTTTTTT; d_call: .; clone_size: .; v_call: TRBV11-3; cdr3_length: 13; j_call: TRBJ2-2
cdr3_aa: CASSLGRYSNQPQHF; cdr3_nt: TGTGCCAGCAGTTTAGGACGGTATAGCAATCAGCCCCAGCATTTT; d_call: .; clone_size: .; v_call: TRBV28; cdr3_length: 15; j_call: TRBJ1-5
cdr3_aa: CASSQDTPGTGDVLTF; cdr3_nt: TGTGCCAGCAGCCAAGATACCCCCGGGACAGGGGACGTCCTGACTTTC; d_call: TRBD1; clone_size: .; v_call: TRBV14; cdr3_length: 16; j_call: TRBJ2-6
cdr3_aa: CASSRDRTEDFTMRQFF; cdr3_nt: TGCGCCAGCAGCCGGGACAGGACCGAGGATTTTACAATGAGGCAGTTCTTC; d_call: TRBD1; clone_size: .; v_call: TRBV4-1; cdr3_length: 17; j_call: TRBJ2-1
cdr3_aa: CASSGTVTYEQYF; cdr3_nt: TGTGCCAGCAGTGGGACAGTGACCTACGAGCAGTACTTC; d_call: .; clone_size: .; v_call: TRBV2; cdr3_length: 13; j_call: TRBJ2-7
cdr3_aa: CASSLRGDSVNTEAFF; cdr3_nt: TGTGCCAGCAGCCTACGTGGGGACAGCGTGAACACTGAAGCTTTCTTT; d_call: TRBD1; clone_size: once; v_call: TRBV7-8; cdr3_length: 16; j_call: TRBJ1-1
cdr3_aa: CASSQERGGSYEQYF; cdr3_nt: TGCGCCAGCAGCCAAGAGAGGGGGGGCTCCTACGAGCAGTACTTC; d_call: .; clone_size: .; v_call: TRBV4-3; cdr3_length: 15; j_call: TRBJ2-7
cdr3_aa: CASSLRDRVMNTEAFF; cdr3_nt: TGTGCCAGCAGCCTGAGAGACAGAGTCATGAACACTGAAGCTTTCTTT; d_call: .; clone_size: .; v_call: TRBV7-8; cdr3_length: 16; j_call: TRBJ1-1
cdr3_aa: CASSQDFTSSSGNTIYF; cdr3_nt: TGCGCCAGCAGCCAAGACTTCACATCCAGCTCTGGAAACACCATATATTTT; d_call: .; clone_size: many; v_call: TRBV4-3; cdr3_length: 17; j_call: TRBJ1-3
cdr3_aa: CASSQVKSSGYEQYF; cdr3_nt: TGCGCCAGCAGCCAAGTTAAGTCTAGCGGCTACGAGCAGTACTTC; d_call: TRBD2; clone_size: .; v_call: TRBV4-3; cdr3_length: 15; j_call: TRBJ2-7
cdr3_aa: CASSYRDREAYEQYF; cdr3_nt: TGCGCCAGCAGCTACCGGGACAGGGAGGCCTACGAGCAGTACTTC; d_call: TRBD1; clone_size: .; v_call: TRBV4-1; cdr3_length: 15; j_call: TRBJ2-7
cdr3_aa: CASSLWGSSGNTIYF; cdr3_nt: TGTGCCAGCAGCTTGTGGGGAAGCTCTGGAAACACCATATATTTT; d_call: .; clone_size: .; v_call: TRBV5-6; cdr3_length: 15; j_call: TRBJ1-3
cdr3_aa: CASSGRGRDIQYF; cdr3_nt: TGTGCCAGCAGCGGGAGAGGTCGGGACATTCAGTACTTC; d_call: .; clone_size: .; v_call: TRBV2; cdr3_length: 13; j_call: TRBJ2-4
cdr3_aa: CASSQEGWQETQYF; cdr3_nt: TGCGCCAGCAGCCAAGAGGGGTGGCAAGAGACCCAGTACTTC; d_call: .; clone_size: .; v_call: TRBV4-1; cdr3_length: 14; j_call: TRBJ2-5
cdr3_aa: CAISERDSFIGGYTF; cdr3_nt: TGTGCCATCAGTGAGCGGGACAGCTTTATAGGGGGCTACACCTTC; d_call: TRBD1; clone_size: .; v_call: TRBV10-3; cdr3_length: 15; j_call: TRBJ1-2
cdr3_aa: CASSPKTGGDYGYTF; cdr3_nt: TGCGCCAGCAGCCCTAAGACAGGGGGGGACTATGGCTACACCTTC; d_call: TRBD1; clone_size: .; v_call: TRBV4-1; cdr3_length: 15; j_call: TRBJ1-2
cdr3_aa: CASSEETVYSNQPQHF; cdr3_nt: TGTGCCAGCAGTGAAGAGACAGTATATAGCAATCAGCCCCAGCATTTT; d_call: .; clone_size: .; v_call: TRBV6-1; cdr3_length: 16; j_call: TRBJ1-5
cdr3_aa: CASSEWDSSAYEQYF; cdr3_nt: TGTGCCAGCAGTGAATGGGACAGCTCCGCCTACGAGCAGTACTTC; d_call: TRBD1; clone_size: .; v_call: TRBV6-1; cdr3_length: 15; j_call: TRBJ2-7
cdr3_aa: CASSPSGGYTDTQYF; cdr3_nt: TGCGCCAGCAGTCCTAGCGGGGGATACACAGATACGCAGTATTTT; d_call: TRBD2; clone_size: .; v_call: TRBV5-1; cdr3_length: 15; j_call: TRBJ2-3
cdr3_aa: CASSFGTVTEAFF; cdr3_nt: TGTGCCAGCAGTTTTGGGACAGTTACTGAAGCTTTCTTT; d_call: TRBD1; clone_size: .; v_call: TRBV5-6; cdr3_length: 13; j_call: TRBJ1-1
cdr3_aa: CAISEGDRGSEQYF; cdr3_nt: TGTGCCATCAGTGAAGGGGACAGGGGAAGCGAGCAGTACTTC; d_call: TRBD1; clone_size: .; v_call: TRBV10-3; cdr3_length: 14; j_call: TRBJ2-7
cdr3_aa: CASSEPGGSNQPQHF; cdr3_nt: TGTGCCAGCAGTGAACCGGGGGGAAGCAATCAGCCCCAGCATTTT; d_call: .; clone_size: .; v_call: TRBV6-1; cdr3_length: 15; j_call: TRBJ1-5
cdr3_aa: CASSLDRVGGGELFF; cdr3_nt: TGTGCCAGCAGCCTAGACAGGGTAGGGGGCGGGGAGCTGTTTTTT; d_call: TRBD1; clone_size: .; v_call: TRBV5-4; cdr3_length: 15; j_call: TRBJ2-2
cdr3_aa: CAISDGYEQYF; cdr3_nt: TGTGCCATCAGTGACGGCTACGAGCAGTACTTC; d_call: .; clone_size: .; v_call: TRBV10-3; cdr3_length: 11; j_call: TRBJ2-7